This TCR beta chain comes out of a study of T cell responses to AZD1222 COVID-19 vaccine. Regarding the study as a whole: Spike-specific TCR breadth and depth were elevated following two AZD1222 doses.

Germline CDR1 is LGHNA and CDR2 is YSLEER. This CDR3 spans 15 amino acids. Unmatched junction bases numbered 4, after V lost 4 bases and J lost 0 bases. Second-dose intervals near 4 or 12 weeks were combined. Repertoires were generated with immunoSEQ multiplex PCR, while TCRdb's copy carries only in-frame clones and drops some. The profile shows 140,000 to 150,000 clones, about 90% of them singletons. Concerning this clone: Its antigen remains unidentified.

The chain uses TRBV4-3 and TRBJ2-7, with 9 bases that match TRBD2. The sequence was collected from an adult who received the AZD1222 COVID-19 vaccine. Sequencing used peripheral blood, obtained 28 days after the second AZD1222 dose. CDR3 protein: CASSLLAGSSYEQYF. For the CDR3, the DNA is TGCGCCAGCAGCCTGCTAGCGGGGAGCTCCTACGAGCAGTACTTC.